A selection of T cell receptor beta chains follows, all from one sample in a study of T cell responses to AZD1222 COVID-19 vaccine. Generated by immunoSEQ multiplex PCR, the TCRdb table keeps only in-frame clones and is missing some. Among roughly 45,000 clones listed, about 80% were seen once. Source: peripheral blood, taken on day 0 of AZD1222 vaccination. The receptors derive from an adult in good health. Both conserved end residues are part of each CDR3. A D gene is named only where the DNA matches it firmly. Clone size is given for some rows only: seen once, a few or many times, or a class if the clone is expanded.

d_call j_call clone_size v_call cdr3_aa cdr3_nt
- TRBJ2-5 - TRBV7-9 CASTPPPEETQYF TGTGCCAGCACCCCGCCCCCGGAAGAGACCCAGTACTTC
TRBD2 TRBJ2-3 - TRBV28 CASSFRGGGGTDTQYF TGTGCCAGCAGTTTTCGGGGGGGAGGGGGCACAGATACGCAGTATTTT
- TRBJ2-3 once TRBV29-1 CSVGLGGTDTQYF TGCAGCGTTGGGTTAGGCGGCACAGATACGCAGTATTTT
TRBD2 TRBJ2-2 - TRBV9 CASSVARSASGGTGELFF TGTGCCAGCAGCGTAGCTAGGTCGGCTAGCGGAGGGACCGGGGAGCTGTTTTTT
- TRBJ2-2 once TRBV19 CASSNSGTGELFF TGTGCCAGTAGTAACTCGGGGACCGGGGAGCTGTTTTTT
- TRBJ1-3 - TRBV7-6 CASSPASGGIAGNTIYF TGTGCCAGCAGCCCAGCCTCCGGGGGCATCGCTGGAAACACCATATATTTT
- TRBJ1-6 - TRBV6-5 CASSYEVRDNSPLHF TGTGCCAGCAGTTACGAGGTCAGGGATAATTCACCCCTCCACTTT
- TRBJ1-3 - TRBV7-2 CASSLSPGRLGNTIYF TGTGCCAGCAGCTTAAGTCCAGGGCGCCTTGGAAACACCATATATTTT
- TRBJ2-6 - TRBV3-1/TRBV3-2 CASSQGLGGTGANVLTF TGTGCCAGCAGCCAAGGGCTTGGGGGTACTGGGGCCAACGTCCTGACTTTC
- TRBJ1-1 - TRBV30 CAWSLSNTEAFF TGTGCCTGGAGTTTATCGAACACTGAAGCTTTCTTT
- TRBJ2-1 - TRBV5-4 CASSPPGDRGLYNEQFF TGTGCCAGCAGCCCCCCAGGGGATAGGGGCTTGTACAATGAGCAGTTCTTC
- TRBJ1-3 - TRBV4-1 CASSPSGPPLDTIYF TGCGCCAGCAGCCCCTCGGGACCTCCTCTGGACACCATATATTTT
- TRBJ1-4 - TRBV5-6 CASSSGGPQREKLFF TGTGCCAGCAGCTCGGGCGGGCCCCAGAGGGAAAAACTGTTTTTT
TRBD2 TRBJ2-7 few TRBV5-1 CASSLAGGRGEQYF TGCGCCAGCAGCTTGGCGGGGGGGCGAGGCGAGCAGTACTTC
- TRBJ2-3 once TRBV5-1 CASSLEAQDTQYF TGCGCCAGCAGCTTGGAGGCGCAGGATACGCAGTATTTT
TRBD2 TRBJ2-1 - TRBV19 CASSADLTSGQPGQFF TGTGCCAGTAGTGCCGATTTAACTAGCGGGCAGCCGGGGCAGTTCTTC
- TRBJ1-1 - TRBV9 CASSVAGGGNTEAFF TGTGCCAGCAGCGTAGCGGGGGGTGGGAACACTGAAGCTTTCTTT
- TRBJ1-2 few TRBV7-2 CASSPFVSPGYTF TGTGCCAGCAGCCCATTCGTGTCCCCTGGCTACACCTTC
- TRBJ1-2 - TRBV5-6 CASSWTGTNYGYTF TGTGCCAGCAGCTGGACCGGGACTAACTATGGCTACACCTTC
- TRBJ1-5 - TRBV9 CASSVEGAQPQHF TGTGCCAGCAGCGTAGAAGGGGCTCAGCCCCAGCATTTT
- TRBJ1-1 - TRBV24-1 CATSGPSTEAFF TGTGCCACCTCAGGACCGTCCACTGAAGCTTTCTTT
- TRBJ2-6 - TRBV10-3 CAIAPSGANVLTF TGTGCCATCGCCCCCTCTGGGGCCAACGTCCTGACTTTC
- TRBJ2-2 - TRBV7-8 CASSFRGRDGELFF TGTGCCAGCAGCTTTAGGGGGAGGGACGGGGAGCTGTTTTTT
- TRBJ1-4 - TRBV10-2 CASSERTPGGKLFF TGCGCCAGCAGTGAGAGGACGCCGGGAGGAAAACTGTTTTTT
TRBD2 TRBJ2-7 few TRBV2 CASSGSGAYEQYF TGTGCCAGCAGTGGTAGCGGGGCCTACGAGCAGTACTTC
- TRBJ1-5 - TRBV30 CAWSEDSNQPQHF TGTGCCTGGAGTGAGGACAGCAATCAGCCCCAGCATTTT
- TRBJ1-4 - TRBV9 CASSERRGVNEKLFF TGTGCCAGCAGCGAGCGGAGAGGGGTTAATGAAAAACTGTTTTTT
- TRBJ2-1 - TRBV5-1 CASSLSGVYNEQFF TGCGCCAGCAGCTTGTCGGGAGTCTACAATGAGCAGTTCTTC
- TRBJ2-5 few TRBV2 CASCWVQRETQYF TGTGCCAGCTGTTGGGTCCAGAGGGAGACCCAGTACTTC
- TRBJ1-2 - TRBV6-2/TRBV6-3 CASSYAQFTNYGYTF TGTGCCAGCAGTTACGCACAGTTTACTAACTATGGCTACACCTTC
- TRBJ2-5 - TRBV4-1 CASSQDSTHQETQYF TGCGCCAGCAGCCAAGATAGTACCCACCAAGAGACCCAGTACTTC
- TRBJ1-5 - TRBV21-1 CASTRQGANQPQHF TGTGCCAGCACTCGACAGGGAGCCAATCAGCCCCAGCATTTT
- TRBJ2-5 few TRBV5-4 CASRNGGGNPQETQYF TGTGCCAGCAGAAATGGAGGGGGTAACCCCCAAGAGACCCAGTACTTC
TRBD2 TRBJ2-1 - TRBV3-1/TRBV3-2 CASSPPSGGRGGNEQFF TGTGCCAGCAGCCCCCCCTCCGGCGGGAGAGGCGGTAATGAGCAGTTCTTC
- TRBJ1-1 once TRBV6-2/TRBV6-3 CASSFRGLGTEAFF TGTGCCAGCAGTTTCAGGGGTTTGGGCACTGAAGCTTTCTTT
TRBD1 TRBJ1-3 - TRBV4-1 CASGSYGGQGGNTIYF TGCGCCAGCGGCTCTTACGGGGGACAGGGGGGAAACACCATATATTTT
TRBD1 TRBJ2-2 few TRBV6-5 CASSSGTENTGELFF TGTGCCAGCTCCTCCGGGACAGAAAACACCGGGGAGCTGTTTTTT
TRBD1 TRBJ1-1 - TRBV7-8 CASSRTGGHTEAFF TGTGCCAGCAGCAGGACAGGGGGCCACACTGAAGCTTTCTTT